The 25 T cell receptor beta chains given below trace back to one sample, sequenced in a study of early T cells in non-severe SARS-CoV-2 infection. MiXCR, applied by TCRdb to the 5' RACE reads, yields one record per CDR3 protein. The data contain about 61,000 distinct CDR3 sequences, around 12% of them seen just once; the ten biggest clones take up over 1%. Source: whole blood, taken at baseline. The source of these receptors is an adult who was a healthcare worker with PCR-confirmed SARS-CoV-2 infection or an uninfected control (not recorded which). The donor label of this sample is uncertain.

This clonotype was detected a few times. J is TRBJ1-5 and V is TRBV30; D might be TRBD1 (5 bases). V was shortened by 3 bases and J by 7 bases, with 13 bases between the two germline ends. This CDR3 region has 13 residues. Germline V CDR1 and CDR2: GTSNPN, SVGIG (reference sequence). CDR3 nucleotides: TGTGCCTGGAGCAACGGGGGGAGGCAGCCCCAGCATTTT. It translates to CAWSNGGRQPQHF.

This clonotype was seen a handful of times. The V gene is TRBV18, the J gene TRBJ1-1, with D unclear. Per the germline V gene, CDR1 is KGHSH and CDR2 is LQKENI. Between the trimmed V and J ends, which lost 4 bases and 0 bases, there was a span of 12 bases. CDR3 size: 15 residues. In DNA form, the CDR3 reads TGTGCCAGCTCACTGGCCGTTAACATGAACACTGAAGCTTTCTTT. It specifies CASSLAVNMNTEAFF. The full variable domain, completed using reference TRBV18 and TRBJ1-1, is NAGVMQNPRHLVRRRGQEARLRCSPMKGHSHVYWYRQLPEEGLKFMVYLQKENIIDESGMPKERFSAEFPKEGPSILRIQQVVRGDSAAYFCASSLAVNMNTEAFFGQGTRLTVV.

This clonotype was seen many times. This chain joins TRBV6-5 and TRBJ1-1, with 10 bases fitting TRBD1. Germline assignment: CDR1 MNHEY and CDR2 SVGAGI. Trimming cost V 6 bases and J 11 bases; bases outside gene matches: 12. This CDR3 is built from 14 residues. CDR3 coding DNA: TGTGCCAGCAGACCTACCGGGACAGGGGAAGGGGCTTTCTTT. Its translation is CASRPTGTGEGAFF.

This clonotype was picked up many times. The chain carries TRBV7-9 and TRBJ2-3, with D possibly matching TRBD2 (6 bases). Trimming left V 1 base short and J 5 bases short, with 10 bases between. The CDR3 totals 14 residues. Germline V gene lookup returns CDR1 SEHNR and CDR2 FQNEAQ (reference sequence). DNA of the CDR3: TGTGCCAGCAGCTTAGTCGGCGGGGAAGATACGCAGTATTTT. Protein: CASSLVGGEDTQYF.

In this sample, this clonotype turned up a few times. The gene calls are TRBV30 and TRBJ1-2; D call uncertain. Germline CDR1 and CDR2: GTSNPN and SVGIG (reference sequence). This CDR3 spans 12 amino acids. The V and J ends lost 2 bases and 5 bases respectively, with 9 bases between them. The CDR3 DNA reads TGTGCCTGGAGTTCTCCCGTATATGGCTACACCTTC. Translating gives CAWSSPVYGYTF.

This clonotype was recorded at least ten times. The chain couples TRBV3-1 to TRBJ2-4; D not resolved. CDR3 length: 17 amino acids. Germline CDR1 reads LGHDT; CDR2 reads YNNKEL (reference sequence). V lost 0 bases to trimming and J lost 3 bases, with 15 bases between them. The CDR3 nucleotides are TGTGCCAGCAGCCAAGAACTGGTTCAGGTTGGCAAAAACATTCAGTACTTC. Encoded protein: CASSQELVQVGKNIQYF.

This clonotype was seen a few times. V usage is TRBV11-2 and J usage is TRBJ2-3, with 9 bases that match TRBD2. Trimming removed 6 bases from V and 6 bases from J; junction bases left unmatched: 10. The germline V gene encodes CDR1 SGHAT and CDR2 FQNNGV. The CDR3 sequence is 15 residues long. The CDR3 region has the DNA TGTGCCAGCAGTCCAGCGGGGGGCCTACCCGATACGCAGTATTTT. As protein: CASSPAGGLPDTQYF.

The rearrangement joins TRBV2 to TRBJ2-3, with D uncertain. V lost 6 bases, J lost 4 bases, and 8 bases lay in between. Germline V gene lookup returns CDR1 SNHLY and CDR2 FYNNEI. CDR3 size: 12 residues. The CDR3 spells CASRYTSDTQYF. The DNA of the CDR3 is TGTGCCAGCAGGTATACTTCAGATACGCAGTATTTT.

This CDR3 reads CASSSFPDGELFF. In DNA, the CDR3 is TGTGCCAGCTCTTCTTTTCCGGACGGGGAGCTGTTTTTT. The chain recombines TRBV14 with TRBJ2-2; no clear D gene. Between the trimmed V and J ends, which lost 8 bases and 7 bases, there was a span of 14 bases. The CDR3 covers 13 residues. Germline loops: CDR1 SGHDN, CDR2 FVKESK.

Many counts were recorded for this clonotype. The V gene is TRBV11-2, the J gene TRBJ2-7; no clear D gene. The CDR3 loop spans 13 amino acids. Trimming left V 0 bases short and J 5 bases short, with 8 bases between. In germline, CDR1 is SGHAT, CDR2 FQNNGV. CDR3 in DNA: TGTGCCAGCAGCTTAGACCGACAAGACGAGCAGTACGTC. It yields the protein CASSLDRQDEQYV.

The rearrangement links TRBV30 to TRBJ1-1, with D hard to call. Germline assignment: CDR1 GTSNPN and CDR2 SVGIG (reference sequence). With 2 bases removed from V and 1 base from J, the gap between germline ends came to 8 bases. This CDR3 comprises 13 residues. The CDR3, as DNA: TGTGCCTGGAGTTGGGCAGAGAACACTGAAGCTTTCTTT. Protein sequence: CAWSWAENTEAFF.

The chain links TRBV2 to TRBJ1-6; D unclear. The V end lost 8 bases, the J end lost 11 bases, and 16 bases lay between the germline ends. The V gene's germline CDR1 is SNHLY and CDR2 FYNNEI. The CDR3 consists of 13 residues. As DNA, the CDR3 is TGTGCCAGCTCAGCGGGCCGGTCTGCACCCCTCCACTTT. It translates to CASSAGRSAPLHF. The full variable domain, completed using reference TRBV2 and TRBJ1-6, is EPEVTQTPSHQVTQMGQEVILRCVPISNHLYFYWYRQILGQKVEFLVSFYNNEISEKSEIFDDQFSVERPDGSNFTLKIRSTKLEDSAMYFCASSAGRSAPLHFGNGTRLTVT.

The gene calls are TRBV7-9 and TRBJ1-1; unclear D gene. Trimming cost V 1 base and J 6 bases, with 6 bases left between them. The CDR3 spans 12 residues. Looked up from germline, CDR1 is SEHNR and CDR2 is FQNEAQ (reference sequence). The CDR3 DNA follows: TGTGCCAGCAGCTTAGATGGGGCTGAAGCTTTCTTT. It yields the protein CASSLDGAEAFF.

The chain links TRBV2 to TRBJ2-7, with 7 bases that match TRBD1. CDR3 length: 15 residues. V shed 0 bases and J 2 bases; nucleotides not matched to a gene: 4. Germline lookup yields CDR1 SNHLY and CDR2 FYNNEI. The CDR3 region has the DNA TGTGCCAGCAGTGAAGCGCGAGACAGGGCCTACGAGCAGTACGTC. Translating gives CASSEARDRAYEQYV.

This clonotype was counted only a few times. The CDR3 sequence is CATSLEGAPTDTQYF. DNA of the CDR3: TGTGCCACTAGTCTGGAGGGGGCCCCCACAGATACGCAGTATTTT. The chain is built from TRBV6-5 and TRBJ2-3; weak D call: TRBD1 (7 bases). Germline V lookup: CDR1 MNHEY, CDR2 SVGAGI. V lost 10 bases and J 2 bases, leaving 19 bases between the germline ends. CDR3 size: 15 residues.

This clonotype was observed at least ten times. The chain combines TRBV20-1 with TRBJ2-3; TRBD2 matches at 14 bases. Germline V gene sequence: CDR1 DFQATT, CDR2 SNEGSKA (reference sequence). This CDR3 has 18 residues. Losses at the gene ends were 6 bases for V and 2 bases for J; bases not matched to a gene: 13. The CDR3 protein is CSATAPGLAGEATDTQYF. CDR3 bases: TGCAGTGCCACGGCCCCGGGACTAGCGGGGGAAGCCACAGATACGCAGTATTTT.

The rearrangement links TRBV5-6 to TRBJ1-1; D perhaps matches TRBD1 (5 bases). With 1 base removed from V and 1 base from J, the gap between germline ends came to 11 bases. The CDR3 is 15 residues long. Germline V gene data show CDR1 as SGHDT and CDR2 as YYEEEE. This CDR3 is CASSLLGRRNTEAFF. The CDR3 DNA reads TGTGCCAGCAGCTTGTTGGGACGCAGGAACACTGAAGCTTTCTTT. Full variable domain (rest looked up from reference TRBV5-6 and TRBJ1-1): DAGVTQSPTHLIKTRGQQVTLRCSPKSGHDTVSWYQQALGQGPQFIFQYYEEEERQRGNFPDRFSGHQFPNYSSELNVNALLLGDSALYLCASSLLGRRNTEAFFGQGTRLTVV.

This clonotype was counted a few times. The chain carries TRBV5-1 and TRBJ2-7; D might be TRBD1 or TRBD2, each matching 7 bases. V lost 1 base and J 5 bases, leaving 16 bases between the germline ends. Germline V gene lookup returns CDR1 SGHRS and CDR2 YFSETQ. The CDR3 spans 15 residues. CDR3 sequence (DNA): TGCGCCAGCAGCTTGTCGTCAGGGGGAGGGAACGAGCAGTACGTC. Translation: CASSLSSGGGNEQYV.

This sequence joins TRBV19 and TRBJ1-5; TRBD1 agrees at 8 bases. Per germline, CDR1 LNHDA and CDR2 SQIVND (reference sequence). The CDR3 is 13 amino acids. The CDR3 region is CGAGTGVLEPQHF. The CDR3 DNA reads as TGTGGGGCCGGGACAGGCGTTTTGGAGCCCCAGCATTTT.

This clonotype appeared many times. V gene TRBV11-2 combines with J gene TRBJ2-1, with D uncertain. The CDR3 totals 12 residues. Trimming took 1 base from V and 7 from J, leaving 5 bases between them. Germline-derived CDR1 and CDR2 are SGHAT and FQNNGV. CDR3 sequence reads: CASSLGRNEQFF. The CDR3 DNA is TGTGCCAGCAGCTTAGGCCGGAATGAGCAGTTCTTC.

The chain combines TRBV5-1 with TRBJ1-1; TRBD1 agrees at 8 bases. Germline V gene sequence: CDR1 SGHRS, CDR2 YFSETQ. Unmatched junction bases numbered 6, after V lost 4 bases and J lost 1 base. This CDR3 is built from 15 residues. The CDR3 region has the DNA TGCGCCAGCAGCCCCGGCGACAGGGGGAACACTGAAGCTTTCTTT. This encodes CASSPGDRGNTEAFF. Variable domain in full (rest from reference TRBV5-1 and TRBJ1-1): KAGVTQTPRYLIKTRGQQVTLSCSPISGHRSVSWYQQTPGQGLQFLFEYFSETQRNKGNFPGRFSGRQFSNSRSEMNVSTLELGDSALYLCASSPGDRGNTEAFFGQGTRLTVV.

The chain has TRBV7-6 and TRBJ1-1, with 9 bases fitting TRBD1. The CDR3 spans 14 residues. Germline loops: CDR1 SGHVS, CDR2 FNYEAQ. Trimming took 5 bases from V and 5 from J; bases not matched to a gene: 6. The CDR3 nucleotides are TGTGCCAGCAGCGCCAAGACAGGGGGGACTGAAGCTTTCTTT. Residues: CASSAKTGGTEAFF.

CDR3 protein: CAWSVLGVGADTQYF. CDR3 nucleotides: TGTGCCTGGAGTGTACTGGGTGTCGGGGCAGATACGCAGTATTTT. V and J are TRBV30 and TRBJ2-3, with a tentative D call TRBD2 (5 bases). Trimming pared 0 bases from V and 4 bases from J, leaving 14 bases between. This CDR3 comprises 15 residues. In germline, CDR1 is GTSNPN, CDR2 SVGIG (reference sequence). The full variable domain, in which reference TRBV30 and TRBJ2-3 provide the parts outside the CDR3, is SQTIHQWPATLVQPVGSPLSLECTVEGTSNPNLYWYRQAAGRGLQLLFYSVGIGQISSEVPQNLSASRPQDRQFILSSKKLLLSDSGFYLCAWSVLGVGADTQYFGPGTRLTVL.

This clonotype was detected only a few times. The gene calls are TRBV5-1 and TRBJ1-1, with D unresolved. The CDR3 sequence is 17 residues long. Trimming left V 3 bases short and J 1 base short, with 19 bases between. Germline V CDR1 and CDR2: SGHRS, YFSETQ. CDR3 in amino acids: CASSSMPGPSANTEAFF. CDR3 nucleotides: TGCGCCAGCAGCTCAATGCCCGGCCCCTCGGCGAACACTGAAGCTTTCTTT.

This clonotype was detected many times. The gene calls are TRBV27 and TRBJ1-4; D gene uncertain. The CDR3 is 15 amino acids. Germline V CDR1 and CDR2: MNHEY, SMNVEV (reference sequence). V gave up 4 bases and J gave up 0 bases, with 9 bases separating them. The CDR3 coding sequence is TGTGCCAGCAGTTCCCCCAGCTCAACTAATGAAAAACTGTTTTTT. As protein: CASSSPSSTNEKLFF. Drawing the rest from reference TRBV27 and TRBJ1-4, the complete variable domain is EAQVTQNPRYLITVTGKKLTVTCSQNMNHEYMSWYRQDPGLGLRQIYYSMNVEVTDKGDVPEGYKVSRKEKRNFPLILESPSPNQTSLYFCASSSPSSTNEKLFFGSGTQLSVL.